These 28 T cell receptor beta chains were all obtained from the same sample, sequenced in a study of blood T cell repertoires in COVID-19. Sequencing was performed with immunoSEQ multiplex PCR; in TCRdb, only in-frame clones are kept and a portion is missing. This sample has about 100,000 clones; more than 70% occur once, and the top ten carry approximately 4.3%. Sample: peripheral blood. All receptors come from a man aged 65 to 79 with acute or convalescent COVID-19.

CDR3 DNA: TGTGCCAGCAGCGTAGGGCAGGGGCGCCTGAACACCGGGGAGCTGTTTTTT. Protein sequence: CASSVGQGRLNTGELFF. The V gene is TRBV9, the J gene TRBJ2-2, with D perhaps matching TRBD1 (6 bases). The V gene's germline CDR1 is SGDLS and CDR2 YYNGEE. The CDR3 is made up of 17 amino acids. V shed 0 bases and J shed 1 base, with 13 bases lying between them. Looking up the rest from reference TRBV9 and TRBJ2-2 gives the full variable domain: DSGVTQTPKHLITATGQRVTLRCSPRSGDLSVYWYQQSLDQGLQFLIQYYNGEERAKGNILERFSAQQFPDLHSELNLSSLELGDSALYFCASSVGQGRLNTGELFFGEGSRLTVL.

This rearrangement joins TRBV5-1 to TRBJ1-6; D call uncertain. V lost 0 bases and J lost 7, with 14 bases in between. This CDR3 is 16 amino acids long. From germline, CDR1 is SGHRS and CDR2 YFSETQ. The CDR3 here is CASSLDGPAGNSPLHF. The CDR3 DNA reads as TGCGCCAGCAGCTTGGACGGACCGGCGGGGAATTCACCCCTCCACTTT.

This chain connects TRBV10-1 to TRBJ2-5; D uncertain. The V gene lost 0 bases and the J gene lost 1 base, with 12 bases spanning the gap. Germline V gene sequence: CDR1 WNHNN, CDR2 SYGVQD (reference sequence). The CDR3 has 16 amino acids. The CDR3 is CASSESMAVSQETQYF. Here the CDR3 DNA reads TGCGCCAGCAGTGAGTCTATGGCCGTTTCCCAAGAGACCCAGTACTTC.

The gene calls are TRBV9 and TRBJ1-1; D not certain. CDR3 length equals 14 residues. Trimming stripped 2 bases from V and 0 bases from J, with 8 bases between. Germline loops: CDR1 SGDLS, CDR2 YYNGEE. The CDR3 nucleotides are TGTGCCAGCAGCGTGGGCACCTTGAACACTGAAGCTTTCTTT. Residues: CASSVGTLNTEAFF.

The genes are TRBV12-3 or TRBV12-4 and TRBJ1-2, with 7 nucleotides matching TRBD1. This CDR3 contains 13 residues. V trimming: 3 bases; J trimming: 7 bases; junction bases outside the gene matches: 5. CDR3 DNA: TGTGCCAGCAGTTTTGACAGGGAGGTTGGCTACACCTTC. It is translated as CASSFDREVGYTF.

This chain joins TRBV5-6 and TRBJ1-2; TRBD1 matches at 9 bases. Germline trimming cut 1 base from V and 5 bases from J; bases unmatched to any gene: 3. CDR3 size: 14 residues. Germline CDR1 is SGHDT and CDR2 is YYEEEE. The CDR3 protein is CASSLRDRAYGYTF. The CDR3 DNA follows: TGTGCCAGCAGCTTGAGGGACAGGGCATATGGCTACACCTTC.

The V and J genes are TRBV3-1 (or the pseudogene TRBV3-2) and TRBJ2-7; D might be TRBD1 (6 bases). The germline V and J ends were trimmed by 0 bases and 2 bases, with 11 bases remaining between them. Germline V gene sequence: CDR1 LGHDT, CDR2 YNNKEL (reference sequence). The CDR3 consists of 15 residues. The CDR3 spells CASSQEGQWTYEQYF. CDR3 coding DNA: TGTGCCAGCAGCCAAGAGGGACAATGGACCTACGAGCAGTACTTC.

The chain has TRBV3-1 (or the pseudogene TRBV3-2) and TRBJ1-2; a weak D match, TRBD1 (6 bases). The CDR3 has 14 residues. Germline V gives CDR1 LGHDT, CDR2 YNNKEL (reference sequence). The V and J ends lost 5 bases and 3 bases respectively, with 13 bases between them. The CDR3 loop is CASSLQGGHYGYTF. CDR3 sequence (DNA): TGTGCCAGCAGCTTACAGGGAGGGCACTATGGCTACACCTTC.

This chain's CDR3 is CASSSDRGGFGYTF. CDR3 in DNA: TGTGCCAGCAGCAGCGACAGGGGAGGTTTCGGCTACACCTTC. The rearrangement links TRBV11-2 to TRBJ1-2; the match to TRBD1 covers 8 bases. V was pared by 5 bases and J by 8 bases, with 10 bases of the junction left unmatched. This CDR3 contains 14 residues. Germline values: CDR1 SGHAT, CDR2 FQNNGV. Filled out from reference TRBV11-2 and TRBJ1-2, the complete variable domain reads EAGVAQSPRYKIIEKRQSVAFWCNPISGHATLYWYQQILGQGPKLLIQFQNNGVVDDSQLPKDRFSAERLKGVDSTLKIQPAKLEDSAVYLCASSSDRGGFGYTFGSGTRLTVV.

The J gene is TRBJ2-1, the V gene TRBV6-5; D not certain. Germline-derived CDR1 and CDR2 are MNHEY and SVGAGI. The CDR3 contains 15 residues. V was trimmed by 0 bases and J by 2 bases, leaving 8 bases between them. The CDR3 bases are TGTGCCAGCAGTTACTCACCAGGCCCCTACAATGAGCAGTTCTTC. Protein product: CASSYSPGPYNEQFF.

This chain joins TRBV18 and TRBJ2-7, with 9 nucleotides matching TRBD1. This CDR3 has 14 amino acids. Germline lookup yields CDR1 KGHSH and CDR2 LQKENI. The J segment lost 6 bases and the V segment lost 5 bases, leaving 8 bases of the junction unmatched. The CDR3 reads CASSGRTGEGEQYF. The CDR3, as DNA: TGTGCCAGCTCAGGACGGACAGGGGAAGGCGAGCAGTACTTC.

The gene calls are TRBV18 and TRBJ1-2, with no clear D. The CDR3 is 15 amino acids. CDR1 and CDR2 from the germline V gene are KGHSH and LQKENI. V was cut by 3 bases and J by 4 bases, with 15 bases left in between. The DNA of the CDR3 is TGTGCCAGCTCACCTTTTCCCGGGAACTCCTATGGCTACACCTTC. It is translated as CASSPFPGNSYGYTF.

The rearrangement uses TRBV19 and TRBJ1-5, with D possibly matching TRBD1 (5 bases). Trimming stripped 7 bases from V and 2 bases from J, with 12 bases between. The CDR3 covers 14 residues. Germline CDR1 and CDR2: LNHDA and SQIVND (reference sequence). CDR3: CASTNGAGNQPQHF. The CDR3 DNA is TGTGCCAGTACGAATGGGGCTGGCAATCAGCCCCAGCATTTT.

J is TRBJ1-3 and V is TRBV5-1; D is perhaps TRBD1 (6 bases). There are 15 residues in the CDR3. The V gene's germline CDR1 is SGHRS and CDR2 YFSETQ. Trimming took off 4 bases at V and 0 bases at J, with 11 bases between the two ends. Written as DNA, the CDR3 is TGCGCCAGCAGCCCGGACAGCAACTCTGGAAACACCATATATTTT. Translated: CASSPDSNSGNTIYF.

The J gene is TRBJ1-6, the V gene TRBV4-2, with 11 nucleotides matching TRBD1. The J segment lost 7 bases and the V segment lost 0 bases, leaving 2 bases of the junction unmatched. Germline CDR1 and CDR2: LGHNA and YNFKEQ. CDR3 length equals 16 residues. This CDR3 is CASSQDGQGANSPLHF. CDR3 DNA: TGTGCCAGCAGCCAAGATGGACAGGGGGCCAATTCACCCCTCCACTTT.

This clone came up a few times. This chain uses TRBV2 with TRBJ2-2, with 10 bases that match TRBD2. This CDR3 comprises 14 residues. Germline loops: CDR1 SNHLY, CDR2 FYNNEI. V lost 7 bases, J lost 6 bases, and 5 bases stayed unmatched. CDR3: CASTGTSAAGELFF. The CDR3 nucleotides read TGTGCCAGCACCGGGACTAGCGCCGCCGGGGAGCTGTTTTTT. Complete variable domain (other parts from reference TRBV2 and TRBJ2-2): EPEVTQTPSHQVTQMGQEVILRCVPISNHLYFYWYRQILGQKVEFLVSFYNNEISEKSEIFDDQFSVERPDGSNFTLKIRSTKLEDSAMYFCASTGTSAAGELFFGEGSRLTVL.

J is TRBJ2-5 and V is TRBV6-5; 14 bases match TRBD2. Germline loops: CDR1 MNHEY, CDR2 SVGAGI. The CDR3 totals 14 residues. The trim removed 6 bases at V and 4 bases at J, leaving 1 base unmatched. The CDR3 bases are TGTGCCAGCAGAGGACTAGCGGGGGGAGAGACCCAGTACTTC. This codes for CASRGLAGGETQYF.

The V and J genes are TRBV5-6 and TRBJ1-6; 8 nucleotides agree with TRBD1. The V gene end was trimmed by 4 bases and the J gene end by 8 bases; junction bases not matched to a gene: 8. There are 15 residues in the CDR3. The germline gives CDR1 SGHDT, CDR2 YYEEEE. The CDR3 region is CASSRAGGVDSPLHF. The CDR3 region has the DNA TGTGCCAGCAGCCGGGCAGGGGGCGTCGATTCACCCCTCCACTTT.

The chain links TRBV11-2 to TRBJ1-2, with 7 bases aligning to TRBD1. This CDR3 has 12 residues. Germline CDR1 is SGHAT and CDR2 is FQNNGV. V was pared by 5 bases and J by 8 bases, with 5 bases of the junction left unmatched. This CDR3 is CASSLTGQGYTF. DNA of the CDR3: TGTGCCAGCAGCCTGACAGGGCAGGGCTACACCTTC.

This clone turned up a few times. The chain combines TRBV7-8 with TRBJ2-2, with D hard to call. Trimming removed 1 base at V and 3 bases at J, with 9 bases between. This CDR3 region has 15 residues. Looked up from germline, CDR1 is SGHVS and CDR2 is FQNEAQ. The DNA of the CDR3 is TGTGCCAGCAGCTTAGAGCTGACTTACACCGGGGAGCTGTTTTTT. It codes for CASSLELTYTGELFF.

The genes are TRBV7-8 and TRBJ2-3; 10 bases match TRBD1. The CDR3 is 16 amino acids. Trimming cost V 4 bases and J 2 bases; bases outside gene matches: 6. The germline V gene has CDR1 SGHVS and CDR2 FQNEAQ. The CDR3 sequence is CASSYEGQGNTDTQYF. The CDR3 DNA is TGTGCCAGCAGCTATGAGGGACAGGGGAACACAGATACGCAGTATTTT.

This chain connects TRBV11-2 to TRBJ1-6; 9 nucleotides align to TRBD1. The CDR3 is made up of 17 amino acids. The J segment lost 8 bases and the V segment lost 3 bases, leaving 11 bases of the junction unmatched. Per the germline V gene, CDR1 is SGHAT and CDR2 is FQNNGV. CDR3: CASSFRGQGRSDSPLHF. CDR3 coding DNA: TGTGCCAGCAGCTTTCGGGGACAGGGTCGATCGGATTCACCCCTCCACTTT.

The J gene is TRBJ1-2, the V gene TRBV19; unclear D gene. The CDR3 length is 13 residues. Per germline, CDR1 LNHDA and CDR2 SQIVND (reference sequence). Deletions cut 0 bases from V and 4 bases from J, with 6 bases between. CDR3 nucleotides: TGTGCCAGTAGTATAGAACGGAGCTATGGCTACACCTTC. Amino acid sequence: CASSIERSYGYTF.

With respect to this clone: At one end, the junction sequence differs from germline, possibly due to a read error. The CDR3 coding sequence is TGTGCCAGCAGTGGGACAGGGCAATCACTCCTCCACTTT. Its protein product is CASSGTGQSLLHF. The gene calls are TRBV2 and TRBJ1-6; TRBD1 aligns across 8 bases. Germline V gene lookup returns CDR1 SNHLY and CDR2 FYNNEI. The CDR3 covers 13 residues.

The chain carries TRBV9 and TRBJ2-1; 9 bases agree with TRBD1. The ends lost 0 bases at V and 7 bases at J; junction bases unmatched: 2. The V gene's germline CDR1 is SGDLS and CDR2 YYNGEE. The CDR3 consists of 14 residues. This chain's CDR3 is CASSVVGQGNEQFF. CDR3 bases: TGTGCCAGCAGCGTAGTGGGACAGGGAAATGAGCAGTTCTTC.

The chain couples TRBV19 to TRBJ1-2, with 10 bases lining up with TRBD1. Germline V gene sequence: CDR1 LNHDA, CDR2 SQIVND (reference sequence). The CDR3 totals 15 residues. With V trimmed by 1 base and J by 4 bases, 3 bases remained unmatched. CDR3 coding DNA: TGTGCCAGTAGTATAGGCGGACAGGGGGTCTATGGCTACACCTTC. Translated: CASSIGGQGVYGYTF.

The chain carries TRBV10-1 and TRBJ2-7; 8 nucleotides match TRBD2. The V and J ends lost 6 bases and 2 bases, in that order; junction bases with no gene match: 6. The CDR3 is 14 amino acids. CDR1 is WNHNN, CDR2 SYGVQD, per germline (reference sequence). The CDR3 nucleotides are TGCGCCAGCAGCGAACTAGCGGTCACCTACGAGCAGTACTTC. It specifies CASSELAVTYEQYF.

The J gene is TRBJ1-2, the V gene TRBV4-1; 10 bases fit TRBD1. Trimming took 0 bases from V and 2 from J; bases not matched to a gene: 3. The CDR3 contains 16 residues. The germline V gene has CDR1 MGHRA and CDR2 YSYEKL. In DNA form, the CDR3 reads TGCGCCAGCAGCCAAGATATGGGACAGGGGAACTATGGCTACACCTTC. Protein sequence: CASSQDMGQGNYGYTF.